This entry describes one TCR beta chain. Its specificity is not known. This sample is part of a study of identical twins. The CDR3 loop spans 14 amino acids. Germline CDR1 MNHEY, CDR2 SVGAGI. Trimming shortened V by 2 bases and J by 2 bases, and 10 bases separated the two germline ends. General study findings and limits: Analyses based on zero insertions could be partly confounded by invariant MAIT and iNKT cells.

After template switching added a universal primer site, the resulting cDNA carried unique molecular identifiers. Each CDR3 protein is one row after TCRdb ran MiXCR on the 5' RACE reads. The sample lists about 660,000 distinct CDR3 sequences; under 9% were seen once. The same specimen was also included in a second study, on yellow fever vaccine responses in identical twins. This second study notes: Reportedly, twins showed a vaccine T cell response that looked partly convergent and partly personalized.

Material: PBMCs. This chain connects TRBV6-5 to TRBJ2-7; the D gene is possibly TRBD1 (6 bases). The TCR was taken from a woman aged 18-29 years in good health. The CDR3 sequence is CASSYRGQTYEQYF. CDR3 bases: TGTGCCAGCAGTTACCGCGGACAGACCTACGAGCAGTACTTC.